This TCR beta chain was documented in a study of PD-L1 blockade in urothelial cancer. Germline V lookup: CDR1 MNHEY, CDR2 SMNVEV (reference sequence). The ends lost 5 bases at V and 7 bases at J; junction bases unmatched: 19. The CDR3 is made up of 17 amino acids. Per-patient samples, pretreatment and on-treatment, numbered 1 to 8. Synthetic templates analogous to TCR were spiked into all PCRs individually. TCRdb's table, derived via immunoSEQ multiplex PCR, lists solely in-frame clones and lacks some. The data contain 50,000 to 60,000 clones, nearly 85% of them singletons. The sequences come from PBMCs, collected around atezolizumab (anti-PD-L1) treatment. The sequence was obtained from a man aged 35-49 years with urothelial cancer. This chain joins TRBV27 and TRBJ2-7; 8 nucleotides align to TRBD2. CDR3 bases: TGTGCCAGCAGTACCCCCCCCATTGTAGCGGGGACTCGAGAGCAGTACTTC. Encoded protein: CASSTPPIVAGTREQYF.